A selection of T cell receptor beta chains follows, all from one sample in a study of T cells after yellow fever vaccination. TCRdb used MiXCR to reprocess the 5' RACE reads, holding one entry per CDR3 protein. The table includes about 350,000 distinct CDR3 sequences, 7% to 10% detected once. The starting material was PBMCs, obtained more than 35 days after the first yellow fever vaccination. The receptor set was obtained from a man between 18 and 35 years old who received the YFV17D yellow fever vaccine. Each CDR3 is given with its conserved first and last residue. D genes are given only for firm matches. Size tells how often a clone was seen (once, few, many) or the class of an expanded clone, and some rows leave it out.

D gene	V gene	J gene	clone size	CDR3 DNA	CDR3 protein
NA	TRBV30	TRBJ1-1	NA	TGTGCCTGCTGTCAGAACACTGAAGCTTTCTTT	CACCQNTEAFF
NA	TRBV6-5	TRBJ2-4	few	TGTGCCAGCAGTTACTACGCTGACGGGCGCATTCAGTACTTC	CASSYYADGRIQYF
NA	TRBV15	TRBJ2-1	many	TGTGCCACCAGCAGATCCAATAGGGGGGGGAATGAGCAGTTCTTC	CATSRSNRGGNEQFF
NA	TRBV20-1	TRBJ1-5	NA	TGCAGTGCTAGTCTATCCGGGGGCGGGAATCAGCCCCAGCATTTT	CSASLSGGGNQPQHF
NA	TRBV5-6	TRBJ2-7	few	TGTGCCAGCAGCTCCTCCGGGCCCACTTACATCTACGAGCAGTACTTC	CASSSSGPTYIYEQYF
NA	TRBV11-2	TRBJ1-1	NA	TGTGCCAGCAGCCGCGAGGTGAACACTGAAGCTTTCTTT	CASSREVNTEAFF
NA	TRBV6-5	TRBJ1-3	few	TGTGCCAGCAGTTCGAGTAGCTCTGGAAACACCATATATTTT	CASSSSSSGNTIYF
NA	TRBV6-1	TRBJ2-7	NA	TGTGCCAGCAGATCTCACGGGACTGAGAGCTCCTACGAGCAGTACTTC	CASRSHGTESSYEQYF
TRBD1	TRBV7-9	TRBJ1-4	few	TGTGCCAGCAGCTACCCGGGACAGGCTAATGAAAAACTGTTTTTT	CASSYPGQANEKLFF
NA	TRBV20-1	TRBJ1-1	NA	TGCAGTGCTAGAGACACACGGGACACAACTGAAGCTTTCTTT	CSARDTRDTTEAFF
NA	TRBV27	TRBJ2-2	few	TGTGCCAGCAGTTTATCGATGGGAACCACCGGGGAGCTGTTTTTT	CASSLSMGTTGELFF
TRBD1	TRBV10-3	TRBJ2-7	few	TGTGCCATCACCCAAGGGGGCCCGAGCTCCTACGAGCAGTACTTC	CAITQGGPSSYEQYF
NA	TRBV11-2	TRBJ2-1	few	TGTGCCAGCAGCTTTGGTTTCTCTGCGCCCGGGCAGTTCTTC	CASSFGFSAPGQFF
TRBD2	TRBV20-1	TRBJ2-3	NA	TGCAGTGCTCCACTAGCGGGGGGCCTAGATACGCAGTATTTT	CSAPLAGGLDTQYF
NA	TRBV19	TRBJ1-1	NA	TGTGCCAGTAGGGACGGGGGCGCTTTTGAAGCTTTCTTT	CASRDGGAFEAFF
TRBD1	TRBV7-2	TRBJ1-5	many	TGTGCCAGCAGCCGGACAGGGGGCTATAGCAATCAGCCCCAGCATTTT	CASSRTGGYSNQPQHF
NA	TRBV12-3/TRBV12-4	TRBJ1-3	NA	TGTGCCAGCAGTTTATCAGGCTCCAGAAACACCATATATTTT	CASSLSGSRNTIYF
TRBD1	TRBV28	TRBJ1-5	NA	TGTGCCAGCAAATTAGGGGGCGTAGGAAATCAGCCCCAGCATTTT	CASKLGGVGNQPQHF
NA	TRBV20-1	TRBJ1-4	NA	TGCAGTGCTAGAGATGCAGGAACCGGAAAACTGTTTTTT	CSARDAGTGKLFF
NA	TRBV6-1	TRBJ2-3	few	TGTGCCAGCAATCCACTACTTACAGGGACCCAGACGCAGTATTTT	CASNPLLTGTQTQYF
NA	TRBV29-1	TRBJ2-1	few	TGCAGCGTAGGAACATACAATGAGCAGTTCTTC	CSVGTYNEQFF
TRBD2	TRBV5-1	TRBJ2-5	NA	TGCGCCAGCAGCGTAGGGCCAGGACTAGGGGCAACGGGGACCCAGTACTTC	CASSVGPGLGATGTQYF
NA	TRBV29-1	TRBJ2-1	few	TGCAGCGTAACTCGTGCGGGGCACTCCTACAATGAGCAGTTCTTC	CSVTRAGHSYNEQFF
TRBD2	TRBV5-4	TRBJ2-3	NA	TGTGCCAGCAGCTTAGGACTAGCGGGGGAAGATACGCAGTATTTT	CASSLGLAGEDTQYF
NA	TRBV7-2	TRBJ1-2	NA	TGTGCCAGCAGCTCCCTCGACGGTTATGGCTACACCTTC	CASSSLDGYGYTF
TRBD2	TRBV6-1	TRBJ2-1	NA	TGTGCCAGCAGTACCAGCGGGGTGAACAATGAGCAGTTCTTC	CASSTSGVNNEQFF
NA	TRBV9	TRBJ2-2	NA	TGTGCCAGCAGCCCCCAAGGGGGGACCACCGGGGAGCTGTTTTTT	CASSPQGGTTGELFF
NA	TRBV24-1	TRBJ2-5	NA	TGTGCCACCAGTGAGGGGGGGACCCAGTACTTC	CATSEGGTQYF
NA	TRBV12-3/TRBV12-4	TRBJ1-5	few	TGTGCCAGCACTACGTCGGATCAGCCCCAGCATTTT	CASTTSDQPQHF
NA	TRBV7-6	TRBJ2-3	few	TGTGCCAGCAGCCCCGGTGAGGGAGGAGATTTAAAGCAGTATTTT	CASSPGEGGDLKQYF
NA	TRBV4-1	TRBJ2-1	few	TGCGCCAGCAGCCAAGGAACAGGGACCGATGAGCAGTTCTTC	CASSQGTGTDEQFF
NA	TRBV20-1	TRBJ2-3	few	TGCAGTGCCTTCGTCCCCTCCCGGAGAGATACGCAGTATTTT	CSAFVPSRRDTQYF
TRBD1	TRBV4-3	TRBJ2-7	NA	TGCGCCAGCAGCCGGGACAGGGGGCCGTACGAGCAGTACTTC	CASSRDRGPYEQYF
NA	TRBV5-1	TRBJ1-3	few	TGCGCCAGCAAGACAGGCGTCTCTGGAAACACCATATATTTT	CASKTGVSGNTIYF
NA	TRBV27	TRBJ2-3	NA	TGTGCCAGCAGCTCCTTGGGCGTCTTGCGGGCTCCCTCCACAGATACGCAGTATTTT	CASSSLGVLRAPSTDTQYF
NA	TRBV12-3/TRBV12-4	TRBJ2-1	few	TGTGCCAGCAGTTTTCTTGGGGGCCTCAATGAGCAGTTCTTC	CASSFLGGLNEQFF
NA	TRBV6-5	TRBJ2-2	NA	TGTGCCAGCAGTTTCAGGACAGCGAACACCGGGGAGCTGTTTTTT	CASSFRTANTGELFF